This is a list of T cell receptor beta chains from one sample in a study of regulatory dendritic cells for organ transplantation. TCRdb keeps only in-frame clones here, not all; method: immunoSEQ multiplex PCR. Among about 29,000 clones listed, almost 80% were seen once. Sample: memory CD4+ T cells from blood. These TCRs come from a human donor in good health. CDR3s include the opening cysteine and the closing phenylalanine or tryptophan. Each record gives: J gene, D gene, clone size, V gene, CDR3 protein, CDR3 DNA. A D gene is named only where the DNA matches it firmly. Only some rows state a clone size, as once, few, many or a class for expanded clones.

>TRBJ1-2|NA|NA|TRBV7-2
CASSRQGRYGYTF
TGTGCCAGCAGCCGGCAGGGGCGCTATGGCTACACCTTC
>TRBJ2-7|NA|once|TRBV15
CATSRGSAPTAFYEQYF
TGTGCCACCAGCAGAGGAAGCGCACCCACTGCATTCTACGAGCAGTACTTC
>TRBJ1-6|NA|NA|TRBV7-9
CASSLEGGPLHF
TGTGCCAGCAGCTTAGAGGGGGGACCCCTCCACTTT
>TRBJ2-7|NA|once|TRBV27
CASSSGAGRDYEQYF
TGTGCCAGCAGCTCGGGGGCGGGGAGGGACTACGAGCAGTACTTC
>TRBJ2-1|TRBD2|NA|TRBV5-8
CASSPRRLAGTGHEQFF
TGTGCCAGCAGCCCCAGACGACTAGCGGGAACTGGCCATGAGCAGTTCTTC
>TRBJ2-5|NA|NA|TRBV6-1
CASRSLETQYF
TGTGCCAGCAGGAGTTTAGAGACCCAGTACTTC
>TRBJ1-4|NA|once|TRBV6-6
CASSYSRNEKLFF
TGTGCCAGCAGTTACTCGAGAAATGAAAAACTGTTTTTT
>TRBJ2-3|NA|NA|TRBV5-4
CASSLGGRTDTQYF
TGTGCCAGCAGCTTGGGGGGGCGCACAGATACGCAGTATTTT
>TRBJ1-2|NA|NA|TRBV5-6
CASSLVQGQDIYTF
TGTGCCAGCAGCTTGGTACAGGGCCAAGATATCTACACCTTC
>TRBJ2-5|NA|NA|TRBV7-9
CASSLAGSAETQYF
TGTGCCAGCAGCTTAGCGGGGTCGGCGGAGACCCAGTACTTC
>TRBJ1-2|TRBD1|NA|TRBV6-5
CASSYAPDRGFYGYTF
TGTGCCAGCAGTTACGCTCCGGACAGGGGTTTCTATGGCTACACCTTC
>TRBJ2-5|TRBD2|NA|TRBV5-4
CASSPGGTWETQYF
TGTGCCAGCAGCCCGGGGGGGACATGGGAGACCCAGTACTTC
>TRBJ2-3|NA|NA|TRBV30
CAWSRGSADTQYF
TGTGCCTGGAGCCGGGGGAGCGCAGATACGCAGTATTTT
>TRBJ1-3|NA|NA|TRBV19
CASSAYRVPGNTIYF
TGTGCCAGTAGTGCGTACAGGGTTCCCGGAAACACCATATATTTT
>TRBJ2-1|TRBD2|NA|TRBV10-2
CASSRLAGGQGAYNEQFF
TGCGCCAGCAGCCGCCTAGCGGGAGGGCAGGGGGCCTACAATGAGCAGTTCTTC
>TRBJ1-1|NA|few|TRBV11-1
CASSLSRSWNTEAFF
TGTGCCAGCAGCTTATCTCGTTCATGGAACACTGAAGCTTTCTTT
>TRBJ1-2|TRBD1|NA|TRBV4-2
CASRTGGTYGYTF
TGTGCCAGCAGGACAGGGGGGACGTATGGCTACACCTTC
>TRBJ1-1|NA|NA|TRBV29-1
CSVLTVSTGDSWDTEAFF
TGCAGCGTCTTGACCGTATCGACAGGCGACTCGTGGGACACTGAAGCTTTCTTT
>TRBJ2-7|TRBD2|NA|TRBV2
CASSSGSLSYEQYF
TGTGCCAGCTCCAGCGGGAGTTTAAGCTACGAGCAGTACTTC
>TRBJ2-7|NA|NA|TRBV18
CASSQSGTQSYEQYF
TGTGCCAGCTCACAATCCGGGACCCAATCCTACGAGCAGTACTTC
>TRBJ2-5|NA|once|TRBV6-1
CASSRGAQETQYF
TGTGCCAGCAGTCGGGGGGCGCAAGAGACCCAGTACTTC
>TRBJ1-3|NA|NA|TRBV7-2
CASSLEIGISGNTIYF
TGTGCCAGCAGCTTAGAAATAGGGATCTCTGGAAACACCATATATTTT
>TRBJ2-7|TRBD1|NA|TRBV7-2
CASSLTGGDYEQYF
TGTGCCAGCAGCTTGACAGGGGGCGACTACGAGCAGTACTTC
>TRBJ2-5|TRBD2|NA|TRBV19
CASSIAGGPFQETQYF
TGTGCCAGTAGTATAGCGGGGGGGCCCTTCCAAGAGACCCAGTACTTC
>TRBJ2-5|TRBD2|few|TRBV6-5
CASRAPGLLYETQYF
TGTGCCAGCAGGGCCCCGGGACTACTATATGAGACCCAGTACTTC
>TRBJ1-2|NA|NA|TRBV7-2
CASSLEDRLPYGYTF
TGTGCCAGCAGCTTAGAGGACCGTCTCCCCTATGGCTACACCTTC
>TRBJ2-3|NA|NA|TRBV6-1
CASSDTVTQRDTQYF
TGTGCCAGCAGTGACACAGTTACCCAAAGAGATACGCAGTATTTT
>TRBJ1-2|TRBD1|few|TRBV2
CASSPEQAPTGFGYTF
TGTGCCAGCAGTCCAGAACAAGCACCGACAGGGTTTGGCTACACCTTC
>TRBJ1-1|NA|NA|TRBV7-6
CASSLSGWQANTEAFF
TGTGCCAGCAGCTTAAGCGGGTGGCAGGCGAACACTGAAGCTTTCTTT
>TRBJ2-1|TRBD1|NA|TRBV28
CASSSSGTGFRNEQFF
TGTGCCAGCAGTTCAAGCGGGACAGGGTTTAGGAATGAGCAGTTCTTC
>TRBJ2-7|TRBD2|NA|TRBV28
CASSSDGELWREAFDHEQYF
TGTGCCAGCAGTTCGGACGGAGAACTATGGCGGGAGGCCTTCGACCACGAGCAGTACTTC
>TRBJ1-2|TRBD1|NA|TRBV6-5
CASSYDRGYGYTF
TGTGCCAGCAGCTACGACAGGGGTTATGGCTACACCTTC
>TRBJ1-2|NA|NA|TRBV19
CASSPRDGGNYGYTF
TGTGCCAGTAGTCCCCGGGACGGAGGAAACTATGGCTACACCTTC
>TRBJ1-1|NA|NA|TRBV6-5
CASSYRTDNTEAFF
TGTGCCAGCAGTTACCGGACGGACAACACTGAAGCTTTCTTT
>TRBJ2-7|NA|NA|TRBV2
CASSARPTGPYEQYF
TGTGCCAGCAGTGCCCGCCCGACAGGACCCTACGAGCAGTACTTC
>TRBJ1-3|TRBD1|NA|TRBV10-3
CAISEFPGQGGGNTIYF
TGTGCCATCAGTGAGTTCCCGGGACAGGGCGGAGGAAACACCATATATTTT
>TRBJ1-2|TRBD1|NA|TRBV18
CASSPGQGDSYGYTF
TGTGCCAGCTCACCGGGACAGGGAGATAGCTATGGCTACACCTTC
>TRBJ1-2|NA|NA|TRBV2
CASSEGRQETYGYTF
TGTGCCAGCAGTGAGGGGAGACAGGAAACCTATGGCTACACCTTC
>TRBJ1-5|TRBD1|once|TRBV7-2
CASSWTGANQPQHF
TGTGCCAGCAGCTGGACAGGTGCAAATCAGCCCCAGCATTTT
>TRBJ1-6|TRBD1|NA|TRBV19
CASGQGANSPLHF
TGTGCCAGTGGACAGGGGGCGAATTCACCCCTCCACTTT
>TRBJ2-7|NA|once|TRBV5-6
CASRSNYEQYF
TGTGCCAGCAGATCCAACTACGAGCAGTACTTC
>TRBJ2-5|TRBD2|NA|TRBV5-1
CASSLSSGLAGVETQYF
TGCGCCAGCAGCTTGAGTAGCGGACTAGCGGGAGTTGAGACCCAGTACTTC